The source of this T cell receptor (beta chain) is a study of post-analysis software for immune sequencing data. Study-wide points: In patients, TRBV5-6, TRBV5-1 and TRBV20-1 belonged to roughly five TRBV segments found more frequently than in controls.

Included in the TCR beta cDNA libraries were unique molecular identifiers. Each CDR3 protein is one row after TCRdb ran MiXCR on the PCR reads. The profile shows hundreds of thousands of distinct CDR3 sequences, approximately 30% of them singletons. Germline V gives CDR1 SQVTM, CDR2 ANQGSEA. The CDR3 totals 16 residues. A remark on this clonotype: Its antigen is still unknown. This may be a read error, as it is one base from a much larger clone.

This chain uses TRBV29-1 with TRBJ2-1; 10 nucleotides align to TRBD2. Sequences were obtained from blood. The TCR was taken from a girl aged 5 to 17 with multiple sclerosis. CDR3 coding DNA: TGCAGCGATGAAGATTATCTTAGCGGGAGGTCCAATGAGCAGTTCTTC. It is translated as CSDEDYLSGRSNEQFF.